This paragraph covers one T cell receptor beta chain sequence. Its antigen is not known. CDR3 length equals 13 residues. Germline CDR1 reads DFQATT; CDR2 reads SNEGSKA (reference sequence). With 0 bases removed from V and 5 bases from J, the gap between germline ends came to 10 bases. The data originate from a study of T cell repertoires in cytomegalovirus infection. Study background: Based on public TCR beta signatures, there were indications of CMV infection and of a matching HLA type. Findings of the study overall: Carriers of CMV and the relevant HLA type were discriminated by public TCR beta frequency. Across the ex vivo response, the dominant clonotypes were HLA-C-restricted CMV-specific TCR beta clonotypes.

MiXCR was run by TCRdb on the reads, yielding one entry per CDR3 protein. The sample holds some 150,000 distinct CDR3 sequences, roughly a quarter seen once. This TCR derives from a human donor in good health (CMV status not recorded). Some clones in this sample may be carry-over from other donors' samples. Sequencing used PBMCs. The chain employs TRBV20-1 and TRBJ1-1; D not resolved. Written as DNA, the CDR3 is TGCAGTGCTAGAGACCGAAGGGTGACTGAAGCTTTCTTT. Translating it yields CSARDRRVTEAFF.